These 3 T cell receptor beta chains were sequenced from one sample in a study of blood T cell repertoires in COVID-19. The method was immunoSEQ multiplex PCR; TCRdb's version includes in-frame clones alone and lacks a portion of them. The sample shows about 140,000 clones, 70% to 90% of them seen only once. Sequenced material: peripheral blood. The receptor source for this set is a woman aged 80 or older with acute or convalescent COVID-19.

The chain links TRBV4-2 to TRBJ1-5, with 10 bases that match TRBD1. In germline, CDR1 is LGHNA, CDR2 YNFKEQ. The CDR3 is 21 residues long. The trim removed 3 bases at V and 2 bases at J, leaving 19 bases unmatched. For the CDR3, the DNA is TGTGCCAGCAGCCATCGGGGACAGGGGATTTTAATGGGATTGGGCAATCAGCCCCAGCATTTT. Translated, it gives CASSHRGQGILMGLGNQPQHF.

The V and J genes are TRBV7-3 and TRBJ2-2, with 7 bases identical to TRBD1. V was pared by 0 bases and J by 1 base, with 2 bases of the junction left unmatched. Germline CDR1 is SGHTA and CDR2 is FQGTGA. The CDR3 totals 16 residues. CDR3 amino acids: CASSLTRTGNTGELFF. CDR3 sequence (DNA): TGTGCCAGCAGCTTAACCCGGACAGGGAACACCGGGGAGCTGTTTTTT.

This sequence joins TRBV12-3 or TRBV12-4 and TRBJ1-2; 7 nucleotides match TRBD1. After removal of 7 bases from V and 4 bases from J, the junction contained 6 bases not matched to a gene. The CDR3 has 13 amino acids. The CDR3: CASTRDRTYGYTF. The DNA of the CDR3 is TGTGCCAGCACCCGGGACAGAACCTATGGCTACACCTTC.